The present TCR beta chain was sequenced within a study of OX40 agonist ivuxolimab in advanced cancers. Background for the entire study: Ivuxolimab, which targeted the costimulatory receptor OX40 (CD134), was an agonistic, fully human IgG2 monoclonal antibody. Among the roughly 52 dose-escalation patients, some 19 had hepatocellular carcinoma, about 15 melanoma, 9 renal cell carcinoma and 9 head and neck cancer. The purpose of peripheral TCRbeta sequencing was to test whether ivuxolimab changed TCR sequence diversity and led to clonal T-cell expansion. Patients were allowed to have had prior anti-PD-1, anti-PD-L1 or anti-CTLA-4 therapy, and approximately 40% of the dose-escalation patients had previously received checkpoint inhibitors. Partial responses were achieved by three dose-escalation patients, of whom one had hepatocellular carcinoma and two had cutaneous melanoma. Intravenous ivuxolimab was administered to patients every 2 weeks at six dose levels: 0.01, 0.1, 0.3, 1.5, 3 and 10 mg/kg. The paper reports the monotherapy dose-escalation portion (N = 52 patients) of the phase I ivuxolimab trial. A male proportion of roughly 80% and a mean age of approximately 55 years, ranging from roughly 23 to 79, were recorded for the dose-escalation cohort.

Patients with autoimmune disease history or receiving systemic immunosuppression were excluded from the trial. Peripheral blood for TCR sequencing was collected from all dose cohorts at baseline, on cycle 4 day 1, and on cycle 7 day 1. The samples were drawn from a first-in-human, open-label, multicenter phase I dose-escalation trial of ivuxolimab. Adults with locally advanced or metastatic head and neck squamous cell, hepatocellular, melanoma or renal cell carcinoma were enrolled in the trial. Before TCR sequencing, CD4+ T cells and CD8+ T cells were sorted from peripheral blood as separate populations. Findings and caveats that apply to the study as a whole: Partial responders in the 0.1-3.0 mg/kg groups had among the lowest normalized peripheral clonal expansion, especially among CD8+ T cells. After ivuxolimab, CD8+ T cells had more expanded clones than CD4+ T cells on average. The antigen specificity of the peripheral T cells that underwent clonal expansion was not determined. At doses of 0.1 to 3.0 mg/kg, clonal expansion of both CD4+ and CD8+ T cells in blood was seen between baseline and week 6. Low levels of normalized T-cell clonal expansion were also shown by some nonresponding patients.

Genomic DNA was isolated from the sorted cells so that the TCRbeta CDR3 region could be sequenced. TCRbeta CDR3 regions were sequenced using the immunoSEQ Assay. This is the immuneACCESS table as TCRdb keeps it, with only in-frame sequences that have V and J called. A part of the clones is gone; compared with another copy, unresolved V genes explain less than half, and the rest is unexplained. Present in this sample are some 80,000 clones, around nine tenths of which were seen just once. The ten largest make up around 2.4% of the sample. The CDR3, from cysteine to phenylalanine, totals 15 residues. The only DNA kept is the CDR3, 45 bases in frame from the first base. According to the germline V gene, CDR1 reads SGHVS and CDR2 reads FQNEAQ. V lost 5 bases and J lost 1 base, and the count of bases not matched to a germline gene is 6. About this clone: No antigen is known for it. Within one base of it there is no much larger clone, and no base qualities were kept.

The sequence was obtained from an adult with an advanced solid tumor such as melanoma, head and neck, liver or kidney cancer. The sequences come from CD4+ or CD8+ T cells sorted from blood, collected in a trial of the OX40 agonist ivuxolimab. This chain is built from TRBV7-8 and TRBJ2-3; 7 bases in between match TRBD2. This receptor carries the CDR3 CASSMGGSGTDTQYF. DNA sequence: TGTGCCAGCAGCATGGGGGGGTCGGGCACAGATACGCAGTATTTT.